The T cell receptor (beta chain) described here comes from a study of blood T cell repertoires in COVID-19. The repertoire was sequenced with immunoSEQ multiplex PCR; TCRdb's copy has only in-frame clones and lacks some. The table lists around 260,000 clones, 75% to 90% of them singletons. The sample taken for sequencing was peripheral blood. The TCR originated in a woman aged 40 to 49 who had recovered from COVID-19.

The CDR3: CASSPVPITDTQYF. DNA of the CDR3: TGTGCCAGCAGCCCGGTTCCCATCACAGATACGCAGTATTTT. V gene TRBV5-5 combines with J gene TRBJ2-3; no clear D gene. The germline V gene has CDR1 SGHKS and CDR2 YYEKEE (reference sequence). The CDR3 is 14 amino acids. The ends were cut back, 4 bases at V and 2 bases at J, with 11 bases in the middle.